Below, 21 T cell receptor beta chains from the same sample are listed, as sequenced in a study of CD8+CD57+ T cells in acquired aplastic anemia. The authors sequenced patients whose flow cytometry had shown CD8+CD57+ cell expansion. TCR beta VDJ combinations and CDR3 sequences were profiled from genomic DNA. TCRdb re-analysed the reads in MiXCR, keeping a single row per CDR3 protein. The sample carries 200,000 to 250,000 distinct CDR3 sequences, less than 60% recorded once. Sequenced input: sorted CD4+, CD8+, or CD8+CD57+ T cells (not recorded which) from PBMCs. These receptors were collected from a human donor with aplastic anemia.

This clonotype has just a few counts. At one boundary the junction diverges from the germline segment, which might be a read error. The chain carries TRBV10-2 and TRBJ1-2, with a tentative D call TRBD1 (5 bases). In germline, CDR1 is WSHSY, CDR2 SAAADI. The CDR3 sequence is 15 residues long. CDR3 amino acids: CASSEDVTVGYDYTF. In nucleotides, the CDR3 is TGCGCCAGCAGTGAAGACGTGACAGTTGGATATGACTACACCTTC.

This clonotype occurred many times. The V gene is TRBV12-3 or TRBV12-4, the J gene TRBJ1-3; 10 nucleotides agree with TRBD1. The junction had 4 bases not matched to a gene; V was cut back by 5 bases and J by 3 bases. This CDR3 is 15 amino acids long. The CDR3 nucleotides read TGTGCCAGCAGTCCCGGGACAGGGGTTGGAAACACCATATATTTT. This codes for CASSPGTGVGNTIYF.

This clonotype has ten or more counts. In DNA, the CDR3 is TGTGCCAGCAGTGGTGCCAGGGGGACCTACAATGAGCAGTTCTTC. Translated: CASSGARGTYNEQFF. The chain is built from TRBV2 and TRBJ2-1, with 7 bases that match TRBD1. CDR1 and CDR2 (germline): SNHLY, FYNNEI. There are 15 residues in the CDR3. Trimming at V came to 4 bases and at J to 2 bases, leaving 5 bases not matched to a gene.

This clonotype was counted a few times. This may stem from a read error, because a much larger clone lies one nucleotide away. The V gene is TRBV12-3 or TRBV12-4, the J gene TRBJ2-3; D unresolved. This CDR3 region has 14 residues. V shed 3 bases and J shed 4 bases, with 11 bases lying between them. The CDR3 spells CASSFGRRADTQYF. The CDR3, as DNA: TGTGCCAGCAGTTTCGGTCGACGCGCAGATACGCAGTATTTT.

In regard to this clonotype: This CDR3 is missing its conserved last phenylalanine or tryptophan, likely due to a read error. No DNA is shown, since the ends of the CDR3 on it are uncertain; the CDR3 is the one TCRdb lists. The V and J genes are TRBV20-1 and TRBJ2-6. CDR1 and CDR2 from the germline V gene are DFQATT and SNEGSKA (reference sequence). The CDR3 contains 8 residues when both ends are counted. The chain's CDR3 is CSAILGTS.

This clonotype was observed at least ten times. The rearrangement uses TRBV11-3 and TRBJ2-2, with 7 positions matching TRBD1. V lost 4 bases to trimming and J lost 2 bases; unmatched junction nucleotides: 4. The CDR3 has 15 residues. Germline assignment: CDR1 SGHNT and CDR2 YENEEA. The CDR3, as DNA: TGTGCCAGCAGCTCAGACAGGGATAACACCGGGGAGCTGTTTTTT. It encodes CASSSDRDNTGELFF.

This clonotype was seen ten or more times. One junction end disagrees with the germline gene, perhaps due to a read error. J is TRBJ2-1 and V is TRBV7-7; no reliable D call. Germline V gene lookup returns CDR1 SSHAT and CDR2 FNYEAQ (reference sequence). The CDR3 is 17 amino acids. DNA for the CDR3: TGTGCTAGCAGCTTAGTGTTACCGGGCTTGGGTTCCAATGAGCAGTTCTTC. Residues: CASSLVLPGLGSNEQFF.

About this clonotype: At one boundary the junction diverges from the germline segment, which might be a read error. The V gene is TRBV20-1, the J gene TRBJ2-7; possibly TRBD1 for D (5 bases). The CDR3 is 14 amino acids. CDR1 is DFQATT, CDR2 SNEGSKA, per germline (reference sequence). CDR3 protein: CSARTDRTAYGQYF. Here the CDR3 DNA reads TGCAGTGCTAGGACAGACCGGACGGCCTACGGGCAGTACTTC.

The chain uses TRBV9 and TRBJ2-3, with a weak D call TRBD1 (7 bases). V was clipped by 0 bases and J by 5 bases, with 16 bases between them. Germline CDR1 is SGDLS and CDR2 is YYNGEE. The CDR3 consists of 16 residues. The CDR3 region has the DNA TGTGCCAGCAGCGTAGCAGGGGGGCAGGGTGGAGATACGCAGTATTTT. Residues: CASSVAGGQGGDTQYF.

This clonotype came up many times. The rearrangement joins TRBV6-6 to TRBJ1-2; D not certain. Trimming removed 0 bases from V and 0 bases from J, with 11 bases in between. CDR3 length equals 16 residues. CDR1 is MNHNY and CDR2 is SVGAGI in the germline V gene (reference sequence). This CDR3 is CASSYSLAVTNYGYTF. CDR3 DNA: TGTGCCAGCAGTTACTCTCTTGCGGTAACTAACTATGGCTACACCTTC.

This rearrangement joins TRBV2 to TRBJ1-1; D uncertain. Germline V lookup: CDR1 SNHLY, CDR2 FYNNEI. The CDR3 extends over 14 amino acids. V lost 8 bases and J lost 5, with 18 bases in between. CDR3 DNA: TGTGCCAGCCAGGTCCTCTCCCCCGGGACTGAAGCTTTCTTT. Protein: CASQVLSPGTEAFF.

The V gene is TRBV5-4, the J gene TRBJ2-1; a possible D gene is TRBD2 (6 bases). Per the germline V gene, CDR1 is SGHNT and CDR2 is YYREEE (reference sequence). The CDR3 runs to 14 residues. The ends were cut back, 2 bases at V and 6 bases at J, with 12 bases in the middle. CDR3 nucleotides: TGTGCCAGCAGCTTAGTTGTGGGGGGCAATGAGCAGTTCTTC. It yields the protein CASSLVVGGNEQFF.

This clonotype was detected many times. The chain is built from TRBV7-8 and TRBJ2-2; no clear D. Trimming took 3 bases from V and 5 from J, leaving 7 bases between them. Germline-derived CDR1 and CDR2 are SGHVS and FQNEAQ. The CDR3 covers 13 residues. CDR3 DNA: TGTGCCAGCAGCTTTTTACAGACCGGGGAGCTGTTTTTT. As protein: CASSFLQTGELFF.

The chain is built from TRBV25-1 and TRBJ1-1, with D uncertain. CDR1 is MGHDK and CDR2 is SYGVNS in the germline V gene. The CDR3 loop spans 14 amino acids. Trimming cost V 1 base and J 2 bases, with 8 bases left between them. Here the CDR3 reads CASSESPANTEAFF. The CDR3 DNA reads TGTGCCAGCAGTGAATCCCCAGCAAACACTGAAGCTTTCTTT.

The chain employs TRBV15 and TRBJ2-5; the D is unclear. The CDR3 runs to 12 residues. Trimming stripped 8 bases from V and 4 bases from J, with 11 bases between. The germline CDR1 and CDR2 sequences are LNHNV and YYDKDF (reference sequence). CDR3 sequence: CATGGERETQYF. CDR3 sequence (DNA): TGTGCCACCGGCGGAGAGCGAGAGACCCAGTACTTC.

This clonotype was detected a few times. The V call is TRBV24-1, the J call TRBJ2-3, with 7 bases lining up with TRBD2. Unmatched junction bases numbered 13, after V lost 5 bases and J lost 0 bases. The CDR3 totals 18 residues. Germline CDR1 KGHDR, CDR2 SFDVKD. This chain's CDR3 is CATSAGGQRDNSTDTQYF. CDR3 coding DNA: TGTGCCACCAGTGCGGGGGGTCAGCGTGATAATAGCACAGATACGCAGTATTTT.

This clonotype was counted ten times or more. This chain links TRBV20-1 with TRBJ1-1; no clear D. This CDR3 is 14 amino acids long. Germline loops: CDR1 DFQATT, CDR2 SNEGSKA (reference sequence). V was cut by 0 bases and J by 1 base, with 9 bases left in between. This CDR3 is CSARDRLTNTEAFF. CDR3 coding DNA: TGCAGTGCTAGAGACCGACTAACGAACACTGAAGCTTTCTTT.

This clonotype was found many times. The chain carries TRBV6-1 and TRBJ2-5; 7 bases align to TRBD1. The V gene end was trimmed by 1 base and the J gene end by 4 bases; junction bases not matched to a gene: 9. Per germline, CDR1 MNHNS and CDR2 SASEGT. The CDR3 contains 16 residues. The DNA of the CDR3 is TGTGCCAGCAGTGAAGTTGCAGGGGGAATGGGAGAGACCCAGTACTTC. Translation gives CASSEVAGGMGETQYF.

This clonotype has ten or more counts. The J gene is TRBJ2-5, the V gene TRBV10-1; TRBD1 is a possible D gene (5 bases). V was clipped by 6 bases and J by 2 bases, with 16 bases between them. Germline CDR1 is WNHNN and CDR2 is SYGVQD (reference sequence). The CDR3 consists of 15 residues. The CDR3 region is CASRAGQNPQETQYF. The CDR3 DNA reads as TGCGCCAGCAGGGCAGGGCAGAACCCGCAAGAGACCCAGTACTTC.

This clonotype came up a few times. A read error may be the cause here, since a much bigger clone is one base away. V gene TRBV16 combines with J gene TRBJ1-2; D uncertain. The V end was cut by 2 bases, the J end by 5 bases, with 6 bases between. The CDR3 is 12 residues long. Germline assignment: CDR1 KGHSY and CDR2 FQNENV. CDR3 amino acids: CASSQKGYGYTF. DNA for the CDR3: TGTGCCAGCAGCCAAAAGGGATATGGCTACACCTTC.

The DNA for the CDR3 is TGTGCCACCAGCACGAAGGGGCGCGGGGAGACCCAGTACTTC. This gives the protein CATSTKGRGETQYF. V is TRBV15 and J is TRBJ2-5; D could derive from TRBD1 or TRBD2 (5 bases each). The germline V gene encodes CDR1 LNHNV and CDR2 YYDKDF (reference sequence). The V gene lost 4 bases and the J gene lost 5 bases, with 14 bases spanning the gap. The CDR3 sequence is 14 residues long. Using reference TRBV15 and TRBJ2-5 for the parts outside the CDR3, the full variable domain is DAMVIQNPRYQVTQFGKPVTLSCSQTLNHNVMYWYQQKSSQAPKLLFHYYDKDFNNEADTPDNFQSRRPNTSFCFLDIRSPGLGDTAMYLCATSTKGRGETQYFGPGTRLLVL.